Listed below are T cell receptor beta chains from one sample, sequenced in a study of primary melanoma T cells and metastatic recurrence. Some clones are missing from TCRdb's copy, which holds only in-frame ones; the method was immunoSEQ multiplex PCR. This table has just over 150 clones, roughly 85% appearing once. The sequencing sample was made of melanoma tumor tissue. These TCRs come from a human donor with melanoma. The CDR3 runs from the conserved cysteine through the conserved F or W. D genes are given only for firm matches. Expanded clones are given a class, and other clones once, few, many or no size at all.

TGCGCCAGTAGTGACGGGACGTCTAGTTCCTATGGCTACACCTTC	CASSDGTSSSYGYTF	-	-	TRBV10-2	TRBJ1-2
TGTGCCAGCAGTTACAGAGCAGGGAATGAGCAGTTCTTC	CASSYRAGNEQFF	-	-	TRBV6-7	TRBJ2-1
TGTGCCAGCAGTGATCACGGGATACGTACGCAGTATTTT	CASSDHGIRTQYF	-	-	TRBV6-8	TRBJ2-3
TGTGCCAGCTCCTTGGCAGGACAGGGACAAGAAACCCAGTACTTC	CASSLAGQGQETQYF	-	TRBD1	TRBV12-5	TRBJ2-5
TGTGCCAGCAGTGATCCACCTCCCTTCCGGACAAGTAACACTGAAGCTTTCTTT	CASSDPPPFRTSNTEAFF	-	-	TRBV6-8	TRBJ1-1
TGTGCCAGCAGCTCCCAGAGGACTAGCGGGGGGAAAGATACGCAGTATTTT	CASSSQRTSGGKDTQYF	-	TRBD2	TRBV7-4	TRBJ2-3
TGTGCCAGCAGCTTAGATTCGGGAGGTTCCTACGAGCAGTACTTC	CASSLDSGGSYEQYF	few	TRBD2	TRBV11-3	TRBJ2-7
TGTGCCAGCAGTGTCGGAGGGGCGGGGGAGACCCAGTACTTC	CASSVGGAGETQYF	-	-	TRBV6-8	TRBJ2-5
TGTGCCAGCAGTTTAGATCAGGGAGGCGAGACCCAGTACTTC	CASSLDQGGETQYF	-	-	TRBV28	TRBJ2-5
TGTGCCAGCAGGACTACCGGGACCGGCTACAATGAGCAGTTCTTC	CASRTTGTGYNEQFF	-	-	TRBV7-4	TRBJ2-1
TGTGCTAGCAGAGCGAGTCGGGACAGGGGGAAGCCCCAGCATTTT	CASRASRDRGKPQHF	-	TRBD1	TRBV6-4	TRBJ1-5
TGTGCCAGCAGGGTCACTACCGGGGAGCTGTTTTTT	CASRVTTGELFF	-	-	TRBV6-8	TRBJ2-2
TGTGCCATCAGTGAGGCTCGGGGCACCGGGGAGCTGTTTTTT	CAISEARGTGELFF	-	-	TRBV10-3	TRBJ2-2
TGTGCCAGTAGCTTCAACTCAGGGGAGACTGAAGCTTTCTTT	CASSFNSGETEAFF	-	-	TRBV19	TRBJ1-1
TGTGCCTGGAGTTCCTCTGGGGCCAACGTCCTGACTTTC	CAWSSSGANVLTF	-	-	TRBV30	TRBJ2-6
TGTGCCAGCTCACCACTTCCGGGGGGAGAGACCCAGTACTTC	CASSPLPGGETQYF	-	TRBD2	TRBV18	TRBJ2-5
TGTGCCAGCAGTCAAGATCTAAGCCCCCCCTACGAGCAGTACTTC	CASSQDLSPPYEQYF	-	-	TRBV11-3	TRBJ2-7
TGTGCCAGTAGTCCCTGGGGGGTTGCGGCTTCACCCCTCCACTTT	CASSPWGVAASPLHF	few	-	TRBV19	TRBJ1-6
TGTGCCAGTAGACCCCTCCTGGGTAGCAATCAGCCCCAGCATTTT	CASRPLLGSNQPQHF	-	-	TRBV19	TRBJ1-5
TGTGCCAGCAGCTTCGGACAGGCTCGGGCCGGTACGCAGTATTTT	CASSFGQARAGTQYF	-	-	TRBV22-1	TRBJ2-3
TGTGCCAGCAGCCACCCGCGGCAGGGCAGGACTGAAGCTTTCTTT	CASSHPRQGRTEAFF	-	-	TRBV14	TRBJ1-1
TGTGCCTGGACCCCAGGGGCAGTAGCAAATGGCTACACCTTC	CAWTPGAVANGYTF	once	-	TRBV30	TRBJ1-2
TGTGCCAGCTCAGTGGGGAGCGCCCCTGCGTCAGATACGCAGTATTTT	CASSVGSAPASDTQYF	-	-	TRBV18	TRBJ2-3
TGTGCCAGCAGCCAAGAAGTTGGGGGGTTGACAGATACGCAGTATTTT	CASSQEVGGLTDTQYF	once	-	TRBV14	TRBJ2-3
TGTGCTAGTGGTTTGGTAACAGGGGTTGGCTACACCTTC	CASGLVTGVGYTF	-	TRBD1	TRBV12-5	TRBJ1-2
TGTGCCAGTAGCCAGGGCACAGATACGCAGTATTTT	CASSQGTDTQYF	-	-	TRBV19	TRBJ2-3